The 31 T cell receptor beta chains below all came from one sample that was sequenced in a study of T cell repertoires in cytomegalovirus infection. One entry per CDR3 protein results from TCRdb running MiXCR on the reads. The table shows 350,000 to 400,000 distinct CDR3 sequences, with roughly 36% occurring only once. These receptors lack a known antigen. Sequences were derived from cultured PBMCs, sampled from culture after CMV antigen stimulation. These receptors were collected from a human donor in good health (CMV status not recorded). Some clones in this sample may be carry-over from other donors' samples.

This chain links TRBV6-2 or TRBV6-3 with TRBJ2-7; D unresolved. V was shortened by 6 bases and J by 2 bases, with 14 bases between the two germline ends. Germline-derived CDR1 and CDR2 are MNHEY and SVGEGT. The CDR3 is 14 residues long. This CDR3 is CASSATLQPYEQYV. The CDR3 coding sequence is TGTGCCAGCAGCGCCACGCTACAGCCCTACGAGCAGTACGTC.

The chain employs TRBV12-3 or TRBV12-4 and TRBJ2-2; TRBD2 agrees at 9 bases. The V and J ends lost 4 bases and 6 bases, in that order; junction bases with no gene match: 6. The CDR3 covers 15 residues. The CDR3 sequence: CASSYSGRGAGELFF. For the CDR3, the DNA is TGTGCCAGCAGTTATAGCGGGAGAGGGGCCGGGGAGCTGTTTTTT.

The J gene is TRBJ2-7, the V gene TRBV7-2; maybe TRBD2 (5 bases). Trimming took 5 bases from V and 5 from J, leaving 10 bases between them. Germline assignment: CDR1 SGHTA and CDR2 FQGNSA. The CDR3 has 12 residues. The DNA of the CDR3 is TGTGCCAGCAGCCAGGACGGGAACGAGCAGTACTTC. This codes for CASSQDGNEQYF.

The V call is TRBV18, the J call TRBJ1-1; the D gene is possibly TRBD1 (5 bases). This CDR3 has 16 residues. Germline loops: CDR1 KGHSH, CDR2 LQKENI. Trimming shortened V by 3 bases and J by 1 base, and 15 bases separated the two germline ends. The CDR3 DNA is TGTGCCAGCTCACCTGTCAGGGTTGGGGAGAACACTGAAGCTTTCTTT. This encodes CASSPVRVGENTEAFF.

The chain has TRBV29-1 and TRBJ1-1; D not resolved. The germline gives CDR1 SQVTM, CDR2 ANQGSEA. The CDR3 is made up of 14 amino acids. The germline V and J ends were trimmed by 4 bases and 1 base, with 13 bases remaining between them. CDR3 DNA: TGCAGCGTTGCCCTTCGGACTTCGAACACTGAAGCTTTCTTT. It specifies CSVALRTSNTEAFF.

The gene calls are TRBV12-3 or TRBV12-4 and TRBJ2-2; 10 nucleotides line up with TRBD2. The CDR3 extends over 16 amino acids. V trimming: 6 bases; J trimming: 3 bases; junction bases outside the gene matches: 7. The DNA of the CDR3 is TGTGCCAGCAGCCCTAGCGGGAGACCCGACACCGGGGAGCTGTTTTTT. Its protein is CASSPSGRPDTGELFF.

This sequence joins TRBV12-3 or TRBV12-4 and TRBJ2-1; 10 nucleotides agree with TRBD2. After removal of 6 bases from V and 8 bases from J, the junction contained 4 bases not matched to a gene. The length of the CDR3 is 13 residues. The CDR3 region is CASRRTSGHEQFF. The DNA of the CDR3 is TGTGCCAGCAGACGGACTAGCGGCCATGAGCAGTTCTTC.

The chain combines TRBV18 with TRBJ1-1; the D is unclear. CDR1 and CDR2 (germline): KGHSH, LQKENI. The V and J ends lost 0 bases and 0 bases respectively, with 5 bases between them. This CDR3 has 14 residues. Here the CDR3 DNA reads TGTGCCAGCTCACCACCATCGGTGAACACTGAAGCTTTCTTT. Translated: CASSPPSVNTEAFF.

This clonotype turned up a few times. The CDR3 protein is CASSLVPHEADTQYF. Here the CDR3 DNA reads TGTGCCAGCAGCTTAGTTCCACACGAAGCAGATACGCAGTATTTT. The chain combines TRBV7-9 with TRBJ2-3; no clear D gene. The CDR3 is 15 residues long. CDR1 SEHNR and CDR2 FQNEAQ come from the germline V gene (reference sequence). Trimming pared 1 base from V and 4 bases from J, leaving 12 bases between.

Many counts were recorded for this clonotype. The CDR3 sequence: CSVTGESGANVLTF. DNA of the CDR3: TGCAGCGTCACAGGGGAATCGGGGGCCAACGTCCTGACTTTC. V and J are TRBV29-1 and TRBJ2-6; 7 positions agree with TRBD1. The V segment lost 6 bases and the J segment 4 bases; nucleotides outside the gene matches: 6. Germline loops: CDR1 SQVTM, CDR2 ANQGSEA. This CDR3 is 14 amino acids long.

This clonotype has just a few counts. The chain couples TRBV7-2 to TRBJ2-2; TRBD2 agrees at 7 bases. V trimming: 6 bases; J trimming: 2 bases; junction bases outside the gene matches: 9. Germline CDR1 and CDR2: SGHTA and FQGNSA. This CDR3 region has 16 residues. Here the CDR3 reads CASRSFRGDNTGELFF. As DNA, the CDR3 is TGTGCCAGCAGATCTTTCCGGGGGGATAACACCGGGGAGCTGTTTTTT. Looking up the rest from reference TRBV7-2 and TRBJ2-2 gives the full variable domain: GAGVSQSPSNKVTEKGKDVELRCDPISGHTALYWYRQSLGQGLEFLIYFQGNSAPDKSGLPSDRFSAERTGGSVSTLTIQRTQQEDSAVYLCASRSFRGDNTGELFFGEGSRLTVL.

This chain uses TRBV11-3 with TRBJ2-1; maybe TRBD2 (6 bases). The CDR3 consists of 16 residues. Looked up from germline, CDR1 is SGHNT and CDR2 is YENEEA. Trimming took 5 bases from V and 2 from J, leaving 16 bases between them. CDR3 in amino acids: CASSHGPGAPYNEQFF. The CDR3 region has the DNA TGTGCCAGCAGCCATGGCCCGGGAGCCCCCTACAATGAGCAGTTCTTC.

The rearrangement links TRBV9 to TRBJ1-2; the D is unclear. Trimming stripped 4 bases from V and 4 bases from J, with 11 bases between. Per the germline V gene, CDR1 is SGDLS and CDR2 is YYNGEE. The CDR3 runs 13 residues. DNA for the CDR3: TGTGCCAGCAGCCCGGTCGACTCCTATGGCTACACCTTC. Protein sequence: CASSPVDSYGYTF.

This clonotype came up many times. The V and J genes are TRBV7-2 and TRBJ2-5, with 9 bases lining up with TRBD2. V lost 4 bases, J lost 3 bases, and 18 bases stayed unmatched. The CDR3 length is 19 residues. In germline, CDR1 is SGHTA, CDR2 FQGNSA. As DNA, the CDR3 is TGTGCCAGCAGCTCTGGGATAAGGCTTGCGGGAGGGCCGGAAGAGACCCAGTACTTC. Its protein is CASSSGIRLAGGPEETQYF.

At least ten counts were recorded for this clonotype. The chain joins TRBV7-8 to TRBJ2-5; D uncertain. Germline V gene sequence: CDR1 SGHVS, CDR2 FQNEAQ. The CDR3 sequence is 17 residues long. With 2 bases removed from V and 1 base from J, the gap between germline ends came to 17 bases. The CDR3 is CASSLIAPRLRQETQYF. The CDR3 nucleotides are TGTGCCAGCAGCTTAATCGCCCCTCGTTTGCGCCAAGAGACCCAGTACTTC.

This clonotype has just a few counts. V usage is TRBV6-1 and J usage is TRBJ2-7; 9 nucleotides align to TRBD2. This CDR3 is built from 16 residues. Losses at the gene ends were 6 bases for V and 4 bases for J; bases not matched to a gene: 13. CDR1 and CDR2 from the germline V gene are MNHNS and SASEGT. As DNA, the CDR3 is TGTGCCAGCAGCTATCGTATAGCGGGAGAAAGGTACGAGCAGTACTTC. It specifies CASSYRIAGERYEQYF.

V is TRBV6-2 or TRBV6-3 and J is TRBJ2-1; 12 positions agree with TRBD2. CDR1 is MNHEY, CDR2 SVGEGT, per germline. Unmatched junction bases numbered 9, after V lost 0 bases and J lost 6 bases. The CDR3 contains 18 residues. The CDR3, as DNA: TGTGCCAGCAGTTACTCTAATCCTCTAGCGGGAGGGGGCAATGAGCAGTTCTTC. Protein: CASSYSNPLAGGGNEQFF.

The chain has TRBV9 and TRBJ2-4; 7 bases are a match to TRBD1. The V and J ends lost 3 bases and 4 bases, in that order; junction bases with no gene match: 7. Looked up from germline, CDR1 is SGDLS and CDR2 is YYNGEE. The CDR3 is made up of 15 amino acids. CDR3 nucleotides: TGTGCCAGCAGCGATCCGGACAGGCAGAAAAACATTCAGTACTTC. This codes for CASSDPDRQKNIQYF.

This clonotype was detected a few times. The chain couples TRBV29-1 to TRBJ2-6, with D tentatively TRBD2 (6 bases). V dropped 0 bases and J dropped 0 bases, with 12 bases sitting between them. Germline CDR1 is SQVTM and CDR2 is ANQGSEA. This CDR3 comprises 17 residues. The CDR3 coding sequence is TGCAGCGTTGAAGACCGAGCGGGCGGCTCTGGGGCCAACGTCCTGACTTTC. Encoded protein: CSVEDRAGGSGANVLTF.

This chain uses TRBV15 with TRBJ1-5; D call uncertain. The CDR3 is made up of 13 amino acids. The germline V gene has CDR1 LNHNV and CDR2 YYDKDF (reference sequence). V dropped 0 bases and J dropped 6 bases, with 6 bases sitting between them. The CDR3 protein is CATSREVPQPQHF. Written as DNA, the CDR3 is TGTGCCACCAGCAGAGAGGTTCCTCAGCCCCAGCATTTT.

The sample holds a few counts of this clonotype. The rearrangement links TRBV7-2 to TRBJ2-5; perhaps TRBD1 as D (6 bases). The germline CDR1 and CDR2 sequences are SGHTA and FQGNSA. V shed 5 bases and J shed 0 bases, with 10 bases lying between them. This CDR3 has 14 residues. CDR3 sequence reads: CASSADRYQETQYF. The CDR3 nucleotides read TGTGCCAGCAGCGCCGACAGGTACCAAGAGACCCAGTACTTC.

The rearrangement links TRBV28 to TRBJ1-2; D unresolved. V lost 3 bases to trimming and J lost 6 bases, with 5 bases between them. In germline, CDR1 is MDHEN, CDR2 SYDVKM. This CDR3 spans 11 amino acids. The CDR3 reads CASSFTDGYTF. The CDR3, as DNA: TGTGCCAGCAGTTTCACAGATGGCTACACCTTC.

The V gene is TRBV11-2, the J gene TRBJ1-5, with a tentative D call TRBD1 (6 bases). The CDR3 runs 15 residues. V was shortened by 5 bases and J by 2 bases, with 13 bases between the two germline ends. Germline CDR1 SGHAT, CDR2 FQNNGV. The CDR3 here is CASSPAAGGNQPQHF. The DNA of the CDR3 is TGTGCCAGCAGCCCCGCCGCAGGGGGCAATCAGCCCCAGCATTTT.

This clonotype has a handful of counts. This chain links TRBV20-1 with TRBJ1-1, with a tentative D call TRBD1 (6 bases). Germline CDR1 DFQATT, CDR2 SNEGSKA (reference sequence). CDR3 length: 15 residues. The germline V and J ends were trimmed by 1 base and 4 bases, with 16 bases remaining between them. The CDR3 nucleotides read TGCAGTGCTAGAGGGGGTGGGAGGGGGGGCACTGAAGCTTTCTTT. Encoded protein: CSARGGGRGGTEAFF.

Note on this clonotype: A read error may account for a junction end that differs from germline. The J gene is TRBJ2-3, the V gene TRBV12-3 or TRBV12-4; unclear D gene. The CDR3 consists of 16 residues. CDR3 sequence reads: CAGSLGHSSRADTQYF. The DNA of the CDR3 is TGTGCCGGCAGTTTAGGCCACAGCTCAAGGGCGGATACGCAGTATTTT.

The sample holds many counts of this clonotype. This chain uses TRBV6-1 with TRBJ2-3; 8 bases are shared with TRBD2. There are 15 residues in the CDR3. The trim removed 2 bases at V and 4 bases at J, leaving 5 bases unmatched. The germline V gene has CDR1 MNHNS and CDR2 SASEGT. The CDR3, as DNA: TGTGCCAGCAGTGAAAGGGCGGGAGGAGCAGATACGCAGTATTTT. Protein product: CASSERAGGADTQYF.

The rearrangement uses TRBV6-2 or TRBV6-3 and TRBJ2-3, with TRBD2 identical over 13 bases. Germline V gene data show CDR1 as MNHEY and CDR2 as SVGEGT. With V trimmed by 5 bases and J by 6 bases, 14 bases remained unmatched. The CDR3 is 18 residues long. The DNA of the CDR3 is TGTGCCAGCAGTCCGCAACCCCCCGGGACTAGCGGGACGGATACGCAGTATTTT. Amino acids: CASSPQPPGTSGTDTQYF.

The rearrangement uses TRBV7-2 and TRBJ1-2; the D gene is possibly TRBD1 (5 bases). The germline V gene encodes CDR1 SGHTA and CDR2 FQGNSA. V was pared by 5 bases and J by 7 bases, with 17 bases between. This CDR3 region has 14 residues. The CDR3 region is CASSVRTGFGGYTF. CDR3 DNA: TGTGCCAGCAGCGTACGAACAGGTTTCGGTGGCTACACCTTC.

The J gene is TRBJ1-1, the V gene TRBV3-1; possibly TRBD1 for D (6 bases). The CDR3 spans 14 residues. The V end was cut by 4 bases, the J end by 3 bases, with 12 bases between. Germline CDR1 LGHDT, CDR2 YNNKEL (reference sequence). The CDR3 reads CASSRSGEDTEAFF. As DNA, the CDR3 is TGTGCCAGCAGCCGATCAGGGGAGGACACTGAAGCTTTCTTT.

The rearrangement joins TRBV11-1 to TRBJ2-2, with D perhaps matching TRBD2 (6 bases). Trimming shortened V by 2 bases and J by 4 bases, and 14 bases separated the two germline ends. CDR1 and CDR2 (germline): SGHAT, FQDESV (reference sequence). This CDR3 has 16 amino acids. CDR3 amino acids: CASSLTSGTLTGELFF. CDR3 bases: TGTGCCAGCAGCTTAACCTCCGGGACTCTCACCGGGGAGCTGTTTTTT.

This chain joins TRBV2 and TRBJ2-5; 7 positions match TRBD2. Losses at the gene ends were 7 bases for V and 4 bases for J; bases not matched to a gene: 9. The CDR3 contains 14 residues. The germline CDR1 and CDR2 sequences are SNHLY and FYNNEI. The CDR3 spells CASNRREYPETQYF. The CDR3 DNA is TGTGCCAGCAATCGGCGGGAGTACCCAGAGACCCAGTACTTC.